This T cell receptor beta chain was profiled in a study of blood T cell repertoires in COVID-19. Across the whole study: Nucleic acid was either cDNA or gDNA, and it came from T cells, B-cell-depleted T cells, or PBMCs.

The V gene's germline CDR1 is MDHEN and CDR2 SYDVKM. Trimming took 5 bases from V and 3 from J; bases not matched to a gene: 5. The CDR3 sequence is 15 residues long. The protocol was immunoSEQ multiplex PCR, while the TCRdb copy is restricted to in-frame clones and leaves out a portion. The sample shows approximately 120,000 clones, roughly 85% of them seen only once. The chain couples TRBV28 to TRBJ2-7; 12 bases line up with TRBD2. The clonotype was recovered from a woman aged 60-75 years with acute or convalescent COVID-19. Sequenced sample: peripheral blood. The CDR3 bases are TGTGCCAGCAGTCCCCCACTAGCGGGAGGCTACGAGCAGTACTTC. It translates to CASSPPLAGGYEQYF.